This is a list of T cell receptor beta chains from one sample in a study of shared clonotypes between healthy human individuals. Assay: immunoSEQ multiplex PCR; the TCRdb copy retains only in-frame clones and omits some. Found here are millions of clones, roughly 96% of them singletons; the top ten hold 0.13%. Sequencing was performed on naive CD4+ T cells sorted from blood. The receptors were gathered from a man between 18 and 35 years old in good health. The CDR3 runs from the conserved cysteine through the conserved F or W. The D gene is left open where the match is weak. Not all rows give a size; the values are once, few, many and, for expanded clones, a class.

j_call	v_call	clone_size	cdr3_length	d_call	cdr3_nt	cdr3_aa
TRBJ2-2	TRBV5-4	NA	15	NA	TGTGCCAGCAGCCGTCCGGACACCAACACCGGGGAGCTGTTTTTT	CASSRPDTNTGELFF
TRBJ2-7	TRBV11-2	NA	15	TRBD2	TGTGCCAGCAGCTCGGTAGCGGGGGGCTCCTACGAGCAGTACTTC	CASSSVAGGSYEQYF
TRBJ1-1	TRBV30	once	13	NA	TGTGCCTGGACATTCACAGGGATAACTGAAGCTTTCTTT	CAWTFTGITEAFF
TRBJ2-7	TRBV21-1	NA	13	NA	TGTGCCAGCAGCGAACCGAGCTCCTACGAGCAGTACTTC	CASSEPSSYEQYF
TRBJ2-6	TRBV29-1	NA	16	NA	TGCAGCGTTGAAGCGGGAGTGAGCTCTGGGGCCAACGTCCTGACTTTC	CSVEAGVSSGANVLTF
TRBJ2-1	TRBV5-1	NA	17	TRBD2	TGCGCCAGCAGCTCCTTGTTACTAGCGGGTATTTACAATGAGCAGTTCTTC	CASSSLLLAGIYNEQFF
TRBJ2-7	TRBV11-2	NA	13	TRBD2	TGTGCGTGCCGGGGACTAGCGGGCTACGAGCAGTACTTC	CACRGLAGYEQYF
TRBJ1-1	TRBV18	NA	13	NA	TGTGCCAGCTCACCCGGGGGGGACACTGAAGCTTTCTTT	CASSPGGDTEAFF
TRBJ1-4	TRBV4-1	NA	16	NA	TGCGCCAGCAGCCGAACGGAGAGGGGCCGGGGTGAAAAACTGTTTTTT	CASSRTERGRGEKLFF
TRBJ2-7	TRBV27	NA	14	NA	TGTGCCAGCAGTTTAACACAGGGTCTGGGTGGGCAGTACTTC	CASSLTQGLGGQYF